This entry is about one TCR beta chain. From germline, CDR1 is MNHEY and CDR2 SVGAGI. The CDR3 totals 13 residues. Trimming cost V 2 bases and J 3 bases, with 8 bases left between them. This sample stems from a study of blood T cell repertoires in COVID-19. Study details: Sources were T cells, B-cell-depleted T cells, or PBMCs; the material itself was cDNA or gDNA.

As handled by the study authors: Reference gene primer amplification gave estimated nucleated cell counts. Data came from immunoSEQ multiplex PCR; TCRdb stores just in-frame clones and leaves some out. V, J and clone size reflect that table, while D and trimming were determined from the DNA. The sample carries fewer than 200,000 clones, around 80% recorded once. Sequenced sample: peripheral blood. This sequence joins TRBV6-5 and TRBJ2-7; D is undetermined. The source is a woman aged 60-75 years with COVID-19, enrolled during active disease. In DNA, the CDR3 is TGTGCCAGCAGTTACACATCTCGCTACGAGCAGTACTTC. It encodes CASSYTSRYEQYF.